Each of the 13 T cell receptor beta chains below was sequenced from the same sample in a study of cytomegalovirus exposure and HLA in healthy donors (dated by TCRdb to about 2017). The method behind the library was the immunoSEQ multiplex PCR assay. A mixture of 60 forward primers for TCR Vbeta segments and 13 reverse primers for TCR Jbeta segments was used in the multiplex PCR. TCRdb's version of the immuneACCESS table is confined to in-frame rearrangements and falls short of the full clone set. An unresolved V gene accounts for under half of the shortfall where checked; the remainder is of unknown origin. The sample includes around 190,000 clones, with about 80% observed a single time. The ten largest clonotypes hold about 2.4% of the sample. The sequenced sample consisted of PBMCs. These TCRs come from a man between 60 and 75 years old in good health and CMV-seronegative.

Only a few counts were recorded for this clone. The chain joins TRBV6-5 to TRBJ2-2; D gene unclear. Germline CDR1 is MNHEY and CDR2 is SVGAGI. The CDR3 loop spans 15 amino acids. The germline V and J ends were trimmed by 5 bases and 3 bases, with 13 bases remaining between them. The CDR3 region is CASSKRGADTGELFF. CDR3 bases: TGTGCCAGCAGTAAGCGCGGTGCTGACACCGGGGAGCTGTTTTTT.

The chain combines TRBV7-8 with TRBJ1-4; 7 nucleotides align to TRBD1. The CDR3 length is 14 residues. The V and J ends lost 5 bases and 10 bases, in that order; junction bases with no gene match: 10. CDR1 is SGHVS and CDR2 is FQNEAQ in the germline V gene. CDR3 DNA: TGTGCCAGCAGCCCTAATCCAGGGGGAGGAAAACTGTTTTTT. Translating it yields CASSPNPGGGKLFF.

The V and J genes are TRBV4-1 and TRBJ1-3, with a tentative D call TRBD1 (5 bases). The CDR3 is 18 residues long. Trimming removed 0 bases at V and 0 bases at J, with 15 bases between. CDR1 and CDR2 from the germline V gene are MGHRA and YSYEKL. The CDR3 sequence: CASSQEGSSGGSGNTIYF. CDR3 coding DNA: TGCGCCAGCAGCCAAGAAGGATCTTCCGGGGGCTCTGGAAACACCATATATTTT.

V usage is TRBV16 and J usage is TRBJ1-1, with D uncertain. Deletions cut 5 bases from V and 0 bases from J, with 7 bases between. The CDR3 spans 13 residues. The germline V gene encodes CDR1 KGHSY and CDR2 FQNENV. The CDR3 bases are TGTGCCAGCAGCGAAACATTGAACACTGAAGCTTTCTTT. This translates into CASSETLNTEAFF. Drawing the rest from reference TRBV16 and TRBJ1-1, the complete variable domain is GEEVAQTPKHLVRGEGQKAKLYCAPIKGHSYVFWYQQVLKNEFKFLISFQNENVFDETGMPKERFSAKCLPNSPCSLEIQATKLEDSAVYFCASSETLNTEAFFGQGTRLTVV.

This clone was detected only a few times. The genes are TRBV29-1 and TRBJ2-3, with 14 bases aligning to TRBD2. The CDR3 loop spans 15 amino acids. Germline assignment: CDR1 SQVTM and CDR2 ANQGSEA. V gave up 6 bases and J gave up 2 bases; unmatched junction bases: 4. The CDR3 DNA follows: TGCAGCGTCGGGACTAGCGGGAGCTACACAGATACGCAGTATTTT. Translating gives CSVGTSGSYTDTQYF.

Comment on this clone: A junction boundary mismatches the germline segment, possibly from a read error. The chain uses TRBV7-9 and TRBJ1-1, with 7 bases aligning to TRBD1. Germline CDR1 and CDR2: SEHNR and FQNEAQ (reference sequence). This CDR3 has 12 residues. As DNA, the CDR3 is TGTTCCAGCAGCTTACAGGGGACAGAAGCTTTCTTT. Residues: CSSSLQGTEAFF.

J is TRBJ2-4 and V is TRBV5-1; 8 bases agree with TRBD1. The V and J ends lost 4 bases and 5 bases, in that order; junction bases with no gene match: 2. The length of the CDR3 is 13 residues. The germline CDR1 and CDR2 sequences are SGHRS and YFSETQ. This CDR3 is CASSQGQENIQYF. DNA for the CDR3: TGCGCCAGCAGCCAGGGACAGGAAAACATTCAGTACTTC.

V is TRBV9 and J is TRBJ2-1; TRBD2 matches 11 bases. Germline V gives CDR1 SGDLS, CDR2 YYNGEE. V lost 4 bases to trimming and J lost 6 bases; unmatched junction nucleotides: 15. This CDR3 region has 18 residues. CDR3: CASSSGTSGRNLFNEQFF. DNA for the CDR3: TGTGCCAGCAGCAGCGGAACTAGCGGGAGAAACTTGTTCAATGAGCAGTTCTTC.

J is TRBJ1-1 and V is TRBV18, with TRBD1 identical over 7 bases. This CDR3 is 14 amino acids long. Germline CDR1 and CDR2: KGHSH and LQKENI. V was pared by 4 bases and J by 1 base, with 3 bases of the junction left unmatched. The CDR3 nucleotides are TGTGCCAGCTCACAGGGACAGACGAACACTGAAGCTTTCTTT. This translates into CASSQGQTNTEAFF.

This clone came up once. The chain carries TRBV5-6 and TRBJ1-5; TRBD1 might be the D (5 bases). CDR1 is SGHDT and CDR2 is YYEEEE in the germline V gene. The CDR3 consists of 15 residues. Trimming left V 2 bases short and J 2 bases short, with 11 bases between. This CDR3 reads CASSFLGGGNQPQHF. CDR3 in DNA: TGTGCCAGCAGCTTTTTGGGGGGAGGCAATCAGCCCCAGCATTTT.

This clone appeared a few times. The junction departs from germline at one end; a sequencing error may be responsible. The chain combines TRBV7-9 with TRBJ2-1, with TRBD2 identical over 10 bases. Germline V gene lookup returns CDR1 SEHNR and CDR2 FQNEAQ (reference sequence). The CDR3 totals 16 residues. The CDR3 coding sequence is TGTGCCAGCAGTTTAGTTCGGGCTAGCGGGAGTAATGAGCAGTTCTTC. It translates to CASSLVRASGSNEQFF. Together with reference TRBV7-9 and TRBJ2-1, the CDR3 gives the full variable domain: DTGVSQNPRHKITKRGQNVTFRCDPISEHNRLYWYRQTLGQGPEFLTYFQNEAQLEKSRLLSDRFSAERPKGSFSTLEIQRTEQGDSAMYLCASSLVRASGSNEQFFGPGTRLTVL.

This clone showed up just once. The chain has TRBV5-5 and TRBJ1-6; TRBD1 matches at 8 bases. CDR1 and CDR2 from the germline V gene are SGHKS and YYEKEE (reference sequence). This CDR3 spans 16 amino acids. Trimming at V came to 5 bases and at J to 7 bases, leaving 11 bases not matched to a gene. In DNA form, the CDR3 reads TGTGCCAGCAGTACGGGACAGGCTGCCCTCAATTCACCCCTCCACTTT. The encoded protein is CASSTGQAALNSPLHF.

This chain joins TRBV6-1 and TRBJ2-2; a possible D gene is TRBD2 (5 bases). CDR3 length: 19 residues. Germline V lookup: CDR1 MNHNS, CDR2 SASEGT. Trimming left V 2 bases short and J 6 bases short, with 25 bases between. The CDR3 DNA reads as TGTGCCAGCAGTGAAACTCGCGGCGGGTCCGGATGGTTCCCCGGGGAGCTGTTTTTT. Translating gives CASSETRGGSGWFPGELFF.